A single sample gave rise to the 4 T cell receptor beta chains below, sequenced in a study of OX40 agonist ivuxolimab in advanced cancers. Measured with immunoSEQ multiplex PCR; TCRdb has only the in-frame clones, and not every one. The sample records about 82,000 clones, roughly 88% being singletons. This sample comprised CD4+ or CD8+ T cells sorted from blood, obtained in a trial of the OX40 agonist ivuxolimab. The source of these receptors is an adult with an advanced solid tumor such as melanoma, head and neck, liver or kidney cancer.

The V gene is TRBV7-2, the J gene TRBJ2-7; D is possibly TRBD2 (5 bases). CDR1 is SGHTA and CDR2 is FQGNSA in the germline V gene. This CDR3 region has 15 residues. Trimming stripped 1 base from V and 3 bases from J, with 13 bases between. CDR3 protein: CASSLGLGRDYEQYF. The CDR3, as DNA: TGTGCCAGCAGCTTAGGTTTAGGGAGAGACTACGAGCAGTACTTC.

This chain links TRBV9 with TRBJ2-1, with TRBD2 matching over 8 bases. J gave up 7 bases and V 0 bases, and 3 bases lay outside the gene matches. Germline V gives CDR1 SGDLS, CDR2 YYNGEE. The CDR3 is 14 amino acids. CDR3 sequence reads: CASSVGTSLNEQFF. In DNA, the CDR3 is TGTGCCAGCAGCGTAGGGACTAGCCTTAATGAGCAGTTCTTC.

V and J are TRBV10-3 and TRBJ1-5, with D unclear. This CDR3 contains 12 residues. Looked up from germline, CDR1 is ENHRY and CDR2 is SYGVKD. V was shortened by 7 bases and J by 9 bases, with 13 bases between the two germline ends. In nucleotides, the CDR3 is TGTGCCATCATGGATGATTTGGGGCCCCAGCATTTT. As protein: CAIMDDLGPQHF.

This clone was seen only a few times. The genes are TRBV6-5 and TRBJ1-1; D ambiguous. The CDR3 is 11 residues long. V dropped 4 bases and J dropped 3 bases, with 3 bases sitting between them. Germline CDR1 is MNHEY and CDR2 is SVGAGI. This chain's CDR3 is CASSSHTEAFF. DNA of the CDR3: TGTGCCAGCAGTTCCCACACTGAAGCTTTCTTT.